The source of this TCR beta chain is a study of cytomegalovirus exposure and HLA in healthy donors. Study at large: A data release that came early held around 85 million unique TCRs from HLA-typed donors. The study's findings and limits: Compared with the roughly 730-donor mean, an Asian-associated ancestry cluster reportedly had fewer N-insertions, according to a later analysis.

A remark on this clone: Antigen: not known.

Trimming at V came to 1 base and at J to 14 bases, leaving 6 bases not matched to a gene. Germline loops: CDR1 SGHTA, CDR2 FQGNSA. The CDR3 has 13 amino acids. The primer mix had 60 Vbeta and 13 Jbeta primers. Repertoires were generated with immunoSEQ multiplex PCR, while TCRdb's copy carries only in-frame clones and drops some. Here the sample spans some 40,000 clones, around 85% being singletons. The clonotype originates from a man aged 45-65 years in good health and CMV-seronegative. The sequenced material came from PBMCs. This chain links TRBV7-2 with TRBJ2-1, with TRBD1 identical over 9 bases. This chain's CDR3 is CASSLGRQGGEFF. Here the CDR3 DNA reads TGTGCCAGCAGCTTAGGGAGACAGGGGGGCGAGTTCTTC.